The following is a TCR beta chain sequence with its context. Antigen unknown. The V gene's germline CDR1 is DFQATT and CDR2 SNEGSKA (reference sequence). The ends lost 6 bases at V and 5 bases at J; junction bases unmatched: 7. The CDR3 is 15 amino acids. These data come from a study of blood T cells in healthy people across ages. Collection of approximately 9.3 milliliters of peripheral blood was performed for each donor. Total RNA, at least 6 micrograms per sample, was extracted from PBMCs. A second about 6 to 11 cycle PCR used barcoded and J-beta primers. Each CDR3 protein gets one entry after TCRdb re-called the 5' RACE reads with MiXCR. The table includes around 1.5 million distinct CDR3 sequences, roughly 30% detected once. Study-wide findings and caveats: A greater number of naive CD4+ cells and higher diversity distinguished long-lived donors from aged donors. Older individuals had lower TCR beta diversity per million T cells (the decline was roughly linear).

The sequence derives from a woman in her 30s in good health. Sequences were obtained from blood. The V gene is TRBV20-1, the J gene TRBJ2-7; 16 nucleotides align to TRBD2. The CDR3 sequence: CSARGTSGRVDEQYF. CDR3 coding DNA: TGCAGTGCCAGGGGGACTAGCGGGAGGGTAGACGAGCAGTACTTC.